The rows below give T cell receptor beta chains drawn from one sample of a study of blood T cell repertoires in COVID-19. Generated by immunoSEQ multiplex PCR, the TCRdb table keeps only in-frame clones and is missing some. The sample lists some 400,000 clones; over 85% were seen once. What was sequenced was PBMCs or T cells enriched from blood (not recorded which). These receptors originate from a woman in her thirties who had recovered from COVID-19. Each CDR3 is given with its conserved first and last residue. Fields, in order: D gene, V gene, clone size, J gene, CDR3 DNA, CDR3 protein. The D gene is left open where the match is weak. The size of a clone is reported for some rows only, either as once, few or many, or as a class for expanded clones.

TRBD2	TRBV7-2	NA	TRBJ2-7	TGTGCCAGCAGCTTATTTCCCCCGGGGACTAGCGGGGCCACCTACGAGCAGTACTTC	CASSLFPPGTSGATYEQYF
TRBD1	TRBV10-3	NA	TRBJ1-2	TGTGCCATCAGTGAATTTAGGGACAGAGGCTATACAGACTATGGCTACACCTTC	CAISEFRDRGYTDYGYTF
NA	TRBV4-1	NA	TRBJ1-1	TGCGCCAGCAGCCTCAGGTCGGCTCTCGCTGAAGCTTTCTTT	CASSLRSALAEAFF
NA	TRBV2	once	TRBJ1-2	TGTGCCAGGAAGGGGGACTATGGCTACACCTTC	CARKGDYGYTF
TRBD2	TRBV5-4	NA	TRBJ2-7	TGTGCCAGCAGCACCAGACTAGCGGGGAAATACGAGCAGTACTTC	CASSTRLAGKYEQYF
NA	TRBV23-1	NA	TRBJ2-3	TGCGCCAGCAGTCAATCGACCCAGGGCAACACAGATACGCAGTATTTT	CASSQSTQGNTDTQYF
TRBD1	TRBV5-8	NA	TRBJ2-5	TGTGCCAGCAGCGTCGGACAGGGCCAAGAGACCCAGTACTTC	CASSVGQGQETQYF
NA	TRBV27	NA	TRBJ1-5	TGTGCCAGCAGTTTACAGAGCAATCAGCCCCAGCATTTT	CASSLQSNQPQHF
TRBD2	TRBV3-1/TRBV3-2	NA	TRBJ2-1	TGTGCCAGCAGCCAAATGACTAGCGGGAGTTTTAGGAATGAGCAGTTCTTC	CASSQMTSGSFRNEQFF
TRBD1	TRBV29-1	few	TRBJ1-2	TGCAGCGTGGAAAGCCGGGACAGATCCTTTTACGATGGCTACACCTTC	CSVESRDRSFYDGYTF
TRBD2	TRBV19	NA	TRBJ2-7	TGTGCCAGTAGTATGGTAGCGGGATCCTACGAGCAGTACTTC	CASSMVAGSYEQYF
TRBD2	TRBV12-3/TRBV12-4	NA	TRBJ2-3	TGTGCCAGCATCAGCGGGGGAGATACGCAGTATTTT	CASISGGDTQYF
TRBD1	TRBV27	NA	TRBJ2-5	TGTGCCAGCAGTTCCCGGGACAGACAAGAGACCCAGTACTTC	CASSSRDRQETQYF
TRBD2	TRBV6-5	NA	TRBJ2-7	TGTGCCAGCACCCGGACTAGAACCTACGAGCAGTACTTC	CASTRTRTYEQYF
TRBD1	TRBV7-2	NA	TRBJ1-6	TGTGCCAGCAGCGACGGACAGGGGGCGCAGTCACCCCTCCACTTT	CASSDGQGAQSPLHF
TRBD2	TRBV6-2/TRBV6-3	NA	TRBJ2-1	TGTGCCAGCAGCCAAACTAGCGGGATGGTCAATGAGCAGTTCTTC	CASSQTSGMVNEQFF
NA	TRBV24-1	once	TRBJ1-2	TGTGCCACCAGTGATCCGGACACGAACTATGGCTACACCTTC	CATSDPDTNYGYTF
TRBD2	TRBV11-2	NA	TRBJ2-7	TGTGCCAGCAGCTTAGGGCTAGCGGGAGCCCCCTACGAGCAGTACTTC	CASSLGLAGAPYEQYF
NA	TRBV19	NA	TRBJ2-7	TGTGCCAGTAGTACGACAGCTACCTACGAGCAGTACTTC	CASSTTATYEQYF
TRBD1	TRBV10-2	NA	TRBJ2-2	TGCGCCAGCGTGGGACAGTCGAACACCGGGGAGCTGTTTTTT	CASVGQSNTGELFF
NA	TRBV7-9	NA	TRBJ2-5	TGTGCCAGCAGCTTACGGCTGGGACTCGAAGTAGAGACCCAGTACTTC	CASSLRLGLEVETQYF
NA	TRBV5-6	NA	TRBJ1-5	TGTGCCAGCAGCTTGGGGGGGCGAACTCAGCCCCAGCATTTT	CASSLGGRTQPQHF
NA	TRBV6-5	NA	TRBJ2-6	TGTGCCAGCAGTCCTGCGTCCTCTGGGGCCAACGTCCTGACTTTC	CASSPASSGANVLTF
NA	TRBV24-1	NA	TRBJ2-1	TGTGCCACCAGGGCAGAGGGGGGGGATGAGCAGTTCTTC	CATRAEGGDEQFF
NA	TRBV30	NA	TRBJ2-3	TGTGCCTGGAGTCCCTGGGCTGCCTCCCAGGCTACGCAGTATTTT	CAWSPWAASQATQYF
TRBD1	TRBV6-5	NA	TRBJ1-1	TGTGCCAGCAGTTCCCCCGGGACAGGGATCTTCACTGAAGCTTTCTTT	CASSSPGTGIFTEAFF
NA	TRBV19	NA	TRBJ2-2	TGTGCCAGTGCCATTTCACTAGGGCAGGGGACCGGGGAGCTGTTTTTT	CASAISLGQGTGELFF
NA	TRBV27	NA	TRBJ1-5	TGTGCCAGCAGTTTTTTTGGGGGCCAGCCCCAGCATTTT	CASSFFGGQPQHF
NA	TRBV2	NA	TRBJ2-2	TGTGCCAGCAGTGAACTCGGTTCGGTTTCCGGGGAGCTGTTTTTT	CASSELGSVSGELFF
NA	TRBV6-4	NA	TRBJ2-1	TGTGCCAGCAGTCCCCAGGCCTCAGGATACAATGAGCAGTTCTTC	CASSPQASGYNEQFF
TRBD2	TRBV5-4	NA	TRBJ2-2	TGTGCCAGCAGCGCCGGGAGGGCCGGGCTTACAGGCGGGGAGCTGTTTTTT	CASSAGRAGLTGGELFF
NA	TRBV29-1	NA	TRBJ1-5	TGCAGCGTTCGTCTGACAGACCCCAATCAGCCCCAGCATTTT	CSVRLTDPNQPQHF
NA	TRBV28	NA	TRBJ1-2	TGTGCCAGCGTGGACAGCGCTAACTATGGCTACACCTTC	CASVDSANYGYTF
TRBD1	TRBV29-1	NA	TRBJ2-7	TGCAGCGTCCAGGGACAGGTCGGCAACGAGCAGTACTTC	CSVQGQVGNEQYF
NA	TRBV25-1	NA	TRBJ1-4	TGTGCCAGCAGTGATATCGGTCGTGGTAGTAATGAAAAACTGTTTTTT	CASSDIGRGSNEKLFF
NA	TRBV12-1	NA	TRBJ1-3	TGTGCCAGCAGCTTGGCATTTCGGAGCCACACCATATATTTT	CASSLAFRSHTIYF
TRBD1	TRBV27	NA	TRBJ1-4	TGTGCCAGCAGAGCTCAGGGGGAAGTAGCTAATGAAAAACTGTTTTTT	CASRAQGEVANEKLFF
NA	TRBV9	NA	TRBJ1-2	TGTGCCAGCAGCGAGGGACCTAGGACAGTTGATGGCTACACCTTC	CASSEGPRTVDGYTF
NA	TRBV5-6	NA	TRBJ2-1	TGTGCCAGCAGCTTGAGGGTAACGGGTTCCGGGGGTGAGCAGTTCTTC	CASSLRVTGSGGEQFF
TRBD1	TRBV2	NA	TRBJ1-1	TGTGCCAGCAGGAGGGACAGAGGGAACACTGAAGCTTTCTTT	CASRRDRGNTEAFF
TRBD1	TRBV14	NA	TRBJ2-7	TGTGCCAGCAGCCACCCCGGGACAGGGGGATACGAGCAGTACTTC	CASSHPGTGGYEQYF
NA	TRBV12-3/TRBV12-4	NA	TRBJ1-2	TGTGCCAGCAGTGCCGGCTATGGCTACACCTTC	CASSAGYGYTF
NA	TRBV19	NA	TRBJ1-1	TGTGCCAGTAGTATAGGAAGGCGGATGAACACTGAAGCTTTCTTT	CASSIGRRMNTEAFF
TRBD2	TRBV6-1	NA	TRBJ2-2	TGTGCCAGCAGTGACGGGGCGGGGGGCACCGGGGAGCTGTTTTTT	CASSDGAGGTGELFF
NA	TRBV6-5	NA	TRBJ1-2	TGTGCCAGCAGCCCCGCCTCGAGCAACTATGGCTACACCTTC	CASSPASSNYGYTF
TRBD2	TRBV10-1	NA	TRBJ2-7	TGCGCCAGCAGCCAGGGACTAGCGGGAGGGGCTCAGTACTTC	CASSQGLAGGAQYF
NA	TRBV6-4	NA	TRBJ1-5	TGTGCCAGCAGTGACCCGGCGGATCAGGGGCCGGAGAATAATCAGCCCCAGCATTTT	CASSDPADQGPENNQPQHF
TRBD2	TRBV10-3	NA	TRBJ2-1	TGTGCCATCAGTGGGGGTCTAGCGGCCCAGGCCAATGAGCAGTTCTTC	CAISGGLAAQANEQFF
TRBD1	TRBV14	NA	TRBJ2-2	TGTGCCAGCAGCCACCTCCCGGGACAGGGAGGGGACACCGGGGAGCTGTTTTTT	CASSHLPGQGGDTGELFF
TRBD2	TRBV5-1	NA	TRBJ2-1	TGCGCCAGCAGCCAGAGCGGGGAGCCGGTGAGTGAGCAGTTCTTC	CASSQSGEPVSEQFF
NA	TRBV12-3/TRBV12-4	NA	TRBJ1-2	TGTGCCAGCAGCCGGGACATCCGGAAAGGCTACACCTTC	CASSRDIRKGYTF
NA	TRBV7-8	NA	TRBJ1-6	TGTGCCAGCAGCGTCACAGGGTTCAAACGCTCCTATAATTCACCCCTCCACTTT	CASSVTGFKRSYNSPLHF
NA	TRBV7-8	NA	TRBJ1-1	TGTGCCAGCAGCTTGGGACTGCTGAACACTGAAGCTTTCTTT	CASSLGLLNTEAFF